These 9 T cell receptor beta chains were all obtained from the same sample, sequenced in a study of CXCR3-negative and CXCR3-positive naive CD8 T cells. 5' RACE with UMI labels generated the TRB cDNA libraries. Reprocessing the 5' RACE reads, TCRdb reports a single entry for every CDR3 protein and omits DNA. The sample has approximately 66,000 distinct CDR3 sequences, and its top ten clones hold about 1.5%. The sequenced sample was naive CXCR3- CD8+ T cells from blood. As to subset: CD45RO-CCR7+CD27+CD95- naive CD8+ T cells lacking CXCR3 (TNR3-). These receptors were taken from a human donor in good health. Some clones in this sample may be carry-over from other donors' samples.

The chain employs TRBV11-2 and TRBJ2-7. The CDR3 totals 14 residues. Germline V CDR1 and CDR2: SGHAT, FQNNGV. The CDR3 spells CASSLVGVPYEQYF.

The chain employs TRBV20-1 and TRBJ2-1; no DNA is available, so the TRBD2 call from TCRdb remains unchecked. The CDR3 is 13 amino acids. Germline V gene data show CDR1 as DFQATT and CDR2 as SNEGSKA (reference sequence). The CDR3 loop reads CSAKAGGYNEQFF.

J is TRBJ2-7 and V is TRBV7-3; the D call of TRBD2 rests on TCRdb alone, since no DNA is present to check it. The CDR3 is made up of 13 amino acids. The V gene's germline CDR1 is SGHTA and CDR2 FQGTGA. This CDR3 is CASSLILAGEQYF.

The CDR3 loop is CASSPPEETQYF. The chain employs TRBV18 and TRBJ2-5. The germline V gene has CDR1 KGHSH and CDR2 LQKENI. The CDR3 totals 12 residues.

V is TRBV5-1 and J is TRBJ2-1; TCRdb selects TRBD2, and the lack of DNA leaves this call unchecked. The CDR3 is 15 amino acids. Per germline, CDR1 SGHRS and CDR2 YFSETQ. This chain's CDR3 is CASSLERIAGEEQFF.

This rearrangement joins TRBV7-9 to TRBJ2-7; lacking DNA, the TRBD1 call made by TCRdb goes unchecked. Germline V gene sequence: CDR1 SEHNR, CDR2 FQNEAQ (reference sequence). CDR3 length: 14 amino acids. The CDR3 here is CASSWDSSPYEQYF.

V gene TRBV10-3 combines with J gene TRBJ2-1; TCRdb's assignment of TRBD1 cannot be checked, as there is no DNA. The CDR3 consists of 13 residues. CDR1 and CDR2 from the germline V gene are ENHRY and SYGVKD. CDR3 in amino acids: CAISPGQGYEQFF.

The rearrangement links TRBV19 to TRBJ1-5. CDR3 length: 13 amino acids. Looked up from germline, CDR1 is LNHDA and CDR2 is SQIVND (reference sequence). CDR3 sequence: CASSAQTRAPRHF.

This sequence joins TRBV7-9 and TRBJ1-3; TCRdb designates TRBD1, a call that cannot be tested without DNA. CDR3 length: 14 amino acids. CDR1 SEHNR and CDR2 FQNEAQ come from the germline V gene (reference sequence). The CDR3 sequence is CASSSQGYGNTIYF.